This T cell receptor (beta chain) was observed in a study of vaccination effects on CD4 cells after COVID-19. Study-level background: Following the second dose by a median of 72 days, the post-vaccine samples were obtained.

The assay was immunoSEQ multiplex PCR, and TCRdb's table has in-frame clones only and misses some. The sample records around 32,000 clones, less than 80% being singletons. On this clone: The antigen is not known.

ViraFEST used viral peptide pools to expand antigen-specific CD4+ T cells before sequencing. Following culture for approximately ten days, CD4+ T cells were isolated. All study participants received two doses of BNT162b2 or mRNA-1273 vaccine. In the vaccine recipients, nucleocapsid antibodies were negative and there was no prior SARS-CoV-2 infection. Fresh IL-2-containing medium replaced half the medium on days 3 and 7. In germline, CDR1 is MNHNY, CDR2 SVGAGI (reference sequence). After removal of 5 bases from V and 5 bases from J, the junction contained 10 bases not matched to a gene. The CDR3 runs 18 residues.

The sample was CD4+ T cells from PBMCs cultured with SARS-CoV-2 spike peptides, taken after COVID-19 vaccination. The sequence derives from a human donor who received a COVID-19 vaccine. The chain recombines TRBV6-6 with TRBJ2-3, with 16 bases that match TRBD2. CDR3 protein: CASSRGLAGGPRVDTQYF. The DNA for the CDR3 is TGTGCCAGCAGTCGGGGACTAGCGGGGGGGCCTCGGGTAGATACGCAGTATTTT.